This entry concerns a single TCR beta chain. This record belongs to a study of blood T cell repertoires in COVID-19. Profiled with immunoSEQ multiplex PCR; TCRdb holds only in-frame clones, not every one. Among almost 200,000 clones, roughly 90% were seen once, and the ten largest hold roughly 8.8%. Germline V gene data show CDR1 as SGHRS and CDR2 as YFSETQ. V was pared by 4 bases and J by 0 bases, with 6 bases of the junction left unmatched. The CDR3 is 15 amino acids. The V gene is TRBV5-1, the J gene TRBJ1-2; 7 nucleotides agree with TRBD1. The receptor was derived from a woman younger than 30 who had recovered from COVID-19. The sample comprised PBMCs or T cells enriched from blood (not recorded which). The CDR3 protein is CASSEGQFPNYGYTF. The CDR3 DNA reads TGCGCCAGCAGCGAGGGACAGTTTCCTAACTATGGCTACACCTTC.